This is a list of T cell receptor beta chains from one sample in a study of response to subunit inactivated influenza vaccine. TCRdb fed the RT-PCR reads into MiXCR, producing one record per CDR3 protein. This sample has under 850,000 distinct CDR3 sequences; less than 20% occur once, and the top ten carry roughly 10%. The specimen was PBMCs from blood, collected around 5 days after vaccination. These receptors were taken from a man between 45 and 60 years old who received an inactivated influenza vaccine. Both conserved end residues are part of each CDR3. A D gene is named only where the DNA matches it firmly. Some rows mark clone size as missing; the rest say once, few, many or name a class of expanded clone.

clone_size j_call d_call v_call cdr3_nt cdr3_aa
few TRBJ2-7 - TRBV20-1 TGCAGTGGGACAAGGACACACCGCTACGAGCAGTACTTC CSGTRTHRYEQYF
few TRBJ2-5 TRBD1 TRBV18 TGTGCCAGCTCACCACCGGACAGGTGGCGGGAGACCCAGTACTTC CASSPPDRWRETQYF
- TRBJ2-7 - TRBV4-2 TGTGCCAGCAGCCAAGATCTTCGCAGTACAGAAGACGAGCAGTACTTC CASSQDLRSTEDEQYF
few TRBJ1-2 - TRBV5-1 TGCGCCAGCAGCTTGGGAGGACCCGGGACCCGCATCTATGGCTACACCTTC CASSLGGPGTRIYGYTF
few TRBJ1-1 TRBD1 TRBV7-9 TGTGCCAGCAGCCCGTCGGACAGGGGGTACACTGAAGCTTTCTTT CASSPSDRGYTEAFF
few TRBJ1-6 - TRBV28 TGTGCCAGCAGTTTGATGCAGAGTAATTCACCCCTCCACTTT CASSLMQSNSPLHF
few TRBJ2-7 TRBD1 TRBV28 TGTGCCAGCACCCACAGACAGGGGAATAACGAGCAGTACTTC CASTHRQGNNEQYF
once TRBJ2-7 TRBD1 TRBV20-1 TGCAGTGCTAGAGATTGGGACAGGGGTCTCGGCGAGCAGTACTTC CSARDWDRGLGEQYF
- TRBJ2-3 - TRBV20-1 TGCAGTGCTAACCGGGACTTTGGCAATACGCAGTATTTT CSANRDFGNTQYF
few TRBJ1-3 - TRBV3-1 TGTGCCAGCAGCCAAGGAAGGTTCTCTGGAAACACCATATATTTT CASSQGRFSGNTIYF
few TRBJ2-7 TRBD2 TRBV3-1 TGTGCCAGCAGCCCGATACTAGCGGGAGTTGGCGAGCAGTACTTC CASSPILAGVGEQYF
- TRBJ1-4 TRBD1 TRBV5-1 TGCGCCAGCAGCGGGGGACAGGGTTCGGTGTATGAAAAACTGGTTTTT CASSGGQGSVYEKLVF
- TRBJ2-7 - TRBV4-3 TGCGCCAGCAGCCAAGTGAGGAACAGGGGGGGGATCTCCTACGAGCAGTACTTC CASSQVRNRGGISYEQYF
- TRBJ1-3 - TRBV7-6 TGTGCCAGCAGCGGATGGGACGGCTGGTCCTCTGGAAACACCATATATTTT CASSGWDGWSSGNTIYF
- TRBJ2-3 TRBD2 TRBV20-1 TGCAGTGCTAGAAGACTAGCGGGAGGTTACCTTATGACAGATACGCAGTATTTT CSARRLAGGYLMTDTQYF
- TRBJ1-4 - TRBV5-1 TGCGCCAGCAGCGAGACAGGCCTTAATGAAAAACTGTTTTTT CASSETGLNEKLFF